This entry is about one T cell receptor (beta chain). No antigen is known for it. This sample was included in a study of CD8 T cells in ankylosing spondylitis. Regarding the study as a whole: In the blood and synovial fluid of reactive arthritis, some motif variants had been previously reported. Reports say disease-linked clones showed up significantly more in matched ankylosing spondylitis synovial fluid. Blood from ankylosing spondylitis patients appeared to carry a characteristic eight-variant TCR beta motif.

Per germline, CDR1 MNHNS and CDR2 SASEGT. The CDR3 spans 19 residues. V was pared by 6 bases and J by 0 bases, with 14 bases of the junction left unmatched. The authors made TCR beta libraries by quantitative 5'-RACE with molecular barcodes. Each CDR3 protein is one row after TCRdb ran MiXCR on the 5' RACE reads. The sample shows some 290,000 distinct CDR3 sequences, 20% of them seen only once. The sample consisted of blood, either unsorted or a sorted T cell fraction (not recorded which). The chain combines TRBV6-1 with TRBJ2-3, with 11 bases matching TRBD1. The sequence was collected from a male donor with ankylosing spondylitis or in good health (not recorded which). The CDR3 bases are TGTGCCAGCAGAAACCCCCGGACAGGGGGCGCGGTAAGCACAGATACGCAGTATTTT. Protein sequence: CASRNPRTGGAVSTDTQYF.